The rows below give T cell receptor beta chains drawn from one sample of a study of regulatory T cells in long-lasting Graves disease. TCRdb processed the multiplex PCR reads anew with MiXCR; each CDR3 protein has one entry. The sample holds roughly 430,000 distinct CDR3 sequences; approximately 22% are singletons and the top ten take around 15%. The sample consisted of peripheral blood mononuclear cells (PBMCs), taken when the disease was refractory, from a patient treated with antithyroid drugs. The receptors derive from a female donor with Graves disease. CDR3s leave out the opening cysteine and the closing phenylalanine or tryptophan. The listing skips clone size in some rows; elsewhere it reads once, few, many or a size class.

clone size	V gene	J gene	CDR3 protein
few	TRBV19	TRBJ1-2	ASSTRPYNYGYT
many	TRBV20-1	TRBJ2-7	SAPSGAEQY
many	TRBV28	TRBJ1-1	ASSVTGWNTEAF
few	TRBV7-9	TRBJ2-1	ASSLRPDWDEQF
many	TRBV28	TRBJ2-7	ASSSGPGEQY
few	TRBV12-3/TRBV12-4	TRBJ2-2	ATSTRTGELF
many	TRBV2	TRBJ1-6	ASSSDSGSPLH
few	TRBV7-9	TRBJ1-2	ASSLERTSYGYT
-	TRBV7-2	TRBJ2-2	ASSLRSGRKAGELF
few	TRBV20-1	TRBJ2-5	SAGPGVETQY
few	TRBV10-3	TRBJ2-2	AISPSGGRNTGELF
-	TRBV7-8	TRBJ1-5	AGSLAASGNQPQH
many	TRBV19	TRBJ2-5	ASSSTSAQETQY
-	TRBV27	TRBJ2-7	ASLPRWPSGSYEQY
few	TRBV2	TRBJ1-2	ASTLDYYGYT
-	TRBV18	TRBJ1-5	ASSLKGNQSQH
-	TRBV24-1	TRBJ2-1	ATSLGLASEQF
many	TRBV28	TRBJ2-7	ASSPGLSRTYEQY
-	TRBV6-5	TRBJ2-1	ASSLGEVGAGGSYNEQF
-	TRBV3-1	TRBJ1-5	ASSQDEDEPQH
few	TRBV12-3/TRBV12-4	TRBJ2-1	ASSFFGTRPYNEQF
-	TRBV6-1	TRBJ1-1	ASSGTIVDTEAF
once	TRBV7-3	TRBJ2-7	ASSLTLRGQFHEQY
few	TRBV4-1	TRBJ2-6	ASSQALSRSGANVLT
-	TRBV9	TRBJ2-7	ASSVAGSREQY
once	TRBV20-1	TRBJ1-6	SARESSYNSPLH
-	TRBV7-6	TRBJ2-2	ASSRGLAGGTGELF
once	TRBV20-1	TRBJ1-6	SASGRYNSPLH
many	TRBV11-2	TRBJ1-4	ASSTSTGEGEKLF
-	TRBV28	TRBJ2-1	ASSPQYNEQF